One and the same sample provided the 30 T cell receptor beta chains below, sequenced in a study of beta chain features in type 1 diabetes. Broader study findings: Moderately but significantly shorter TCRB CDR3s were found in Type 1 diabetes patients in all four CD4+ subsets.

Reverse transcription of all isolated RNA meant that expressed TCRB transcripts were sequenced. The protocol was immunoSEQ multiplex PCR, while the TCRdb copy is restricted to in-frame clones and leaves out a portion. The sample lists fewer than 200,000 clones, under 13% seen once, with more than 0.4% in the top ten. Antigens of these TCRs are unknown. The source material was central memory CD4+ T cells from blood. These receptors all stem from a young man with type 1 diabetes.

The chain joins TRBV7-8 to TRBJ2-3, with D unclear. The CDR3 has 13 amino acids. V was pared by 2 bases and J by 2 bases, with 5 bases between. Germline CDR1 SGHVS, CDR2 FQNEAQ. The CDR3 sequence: CASSLIITDTQYF. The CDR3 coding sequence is TGTGCCAGCAGCTTAATAATCACAGATACGCAGTATTTT.

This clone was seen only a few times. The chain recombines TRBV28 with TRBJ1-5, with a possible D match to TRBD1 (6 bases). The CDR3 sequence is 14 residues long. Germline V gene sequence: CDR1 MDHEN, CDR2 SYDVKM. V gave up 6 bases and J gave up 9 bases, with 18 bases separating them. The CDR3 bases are TGTGCCAGCAGGGGTCGGGGGGCGTCGTGGCCCCAGCATTTT. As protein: CASRGRGASWPQHF.

The CDR3: CASRGGALGNQPQHF. The CDR3, as DNA: TGTGCCAGTAGGGGCGGGGCCCTGGGCAATCAGCCCCAGCATTTT. The chain has TRBV19 and TRBJ1-5, with a possible D match to TRBD1 (5 bases). Per germline, CDR1 LNHDA and CDR2 SQIVND (reference sequence). The CDR3 is 15 residues long. Trimming stripped 6 bases from V and 2 bases from J, with 14 bases between.

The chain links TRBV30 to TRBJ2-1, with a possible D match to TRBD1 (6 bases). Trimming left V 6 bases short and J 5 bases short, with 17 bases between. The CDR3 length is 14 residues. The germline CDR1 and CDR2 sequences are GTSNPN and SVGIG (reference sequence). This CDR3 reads CACAVGTLDNEQFF. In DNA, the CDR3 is TGTGCCTGTGCCGTCGGGACACTAGACAATGAGCAGTTCTTC.

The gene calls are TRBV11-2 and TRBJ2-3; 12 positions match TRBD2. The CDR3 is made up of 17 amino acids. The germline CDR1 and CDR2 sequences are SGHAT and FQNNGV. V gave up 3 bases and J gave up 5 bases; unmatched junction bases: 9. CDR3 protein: CASSFGLAGGPRDTQYF. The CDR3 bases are TGTGCCAGCAGCTTCGGCCTAGCGGGAGGGCCAAGAGATACGCAGTATTTT.

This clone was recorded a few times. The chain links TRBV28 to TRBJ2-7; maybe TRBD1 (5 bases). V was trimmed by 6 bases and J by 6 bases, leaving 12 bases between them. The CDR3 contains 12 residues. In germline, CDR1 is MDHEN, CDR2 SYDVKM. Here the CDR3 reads CASRGPFVEQYF. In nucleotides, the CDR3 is TGTGCCAGCAGGGGGCCCTTTGTCGAGCAGTACTTC.

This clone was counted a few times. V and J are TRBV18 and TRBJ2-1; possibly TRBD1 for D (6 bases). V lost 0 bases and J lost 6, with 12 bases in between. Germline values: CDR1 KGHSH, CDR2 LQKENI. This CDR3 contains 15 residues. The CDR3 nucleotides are TGTGCCAGCTCACCACCTCTCCGACAGGCCAATGAGCAGTTCTTC. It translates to CASSPPLRQANEQFF.

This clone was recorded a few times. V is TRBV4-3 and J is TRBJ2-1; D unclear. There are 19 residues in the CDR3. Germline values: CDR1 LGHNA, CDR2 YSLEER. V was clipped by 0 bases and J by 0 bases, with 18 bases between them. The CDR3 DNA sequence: TGCGCCAGCAGCCAAGAGCAATTGCGGATGGCCTTCTCCTACAATGAGCAGTTCTTC. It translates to CASSQEQLRMAFSYNEQFF.

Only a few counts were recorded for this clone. CDR3 in DNA: TGCGCCAGCAGCCGAACTCCTGAAGAGACCCAGTACTTC. It is translated as CASSRTPEETQYF. The chain joins TRBV5-1 to TRBJ2-5; no clear D. CDR1 and CDR2 (germline): SGHRS, YFSETQ. Between the trimmed V and J ends, which lost 4 bases and 3 bases, there was a span of 10 bases. This CDR3 region has 13 residues.

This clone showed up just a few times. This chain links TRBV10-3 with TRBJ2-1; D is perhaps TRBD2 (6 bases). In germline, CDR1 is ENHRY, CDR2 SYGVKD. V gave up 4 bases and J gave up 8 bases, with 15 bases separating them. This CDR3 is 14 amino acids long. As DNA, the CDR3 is TGTGCCATCAGTGCGGCGGAGGGCCTGGATGAGCAGTTCTTC. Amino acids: CAISAAEGLDEQFF.

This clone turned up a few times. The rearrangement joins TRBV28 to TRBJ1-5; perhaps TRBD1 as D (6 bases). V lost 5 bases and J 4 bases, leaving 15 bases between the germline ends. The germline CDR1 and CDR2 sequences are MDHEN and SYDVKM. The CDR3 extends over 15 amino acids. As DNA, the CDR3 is TGTGCCAGCAGTCTACTAAAGGGGGGGAATCAGCCCCAGCATTTT. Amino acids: CASSLLKGGNQPQHF.

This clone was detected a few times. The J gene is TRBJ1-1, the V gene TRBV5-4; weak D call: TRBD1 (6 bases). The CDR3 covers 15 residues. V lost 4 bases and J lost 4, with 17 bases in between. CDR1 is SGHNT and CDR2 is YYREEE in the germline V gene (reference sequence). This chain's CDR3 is CASSPSRTVATEAFF. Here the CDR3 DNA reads TGTGCCAGCAGCCCCTCGAGGACAGTGGCCACTGAAGCTTTCTTT.

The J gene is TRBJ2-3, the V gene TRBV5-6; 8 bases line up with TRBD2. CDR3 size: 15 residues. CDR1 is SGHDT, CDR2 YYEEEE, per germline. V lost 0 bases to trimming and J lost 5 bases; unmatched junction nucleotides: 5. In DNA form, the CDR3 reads TGTGCCAGCAGCTTGGCCAGCGGGAGTCGAGATACGCAGTATTTT. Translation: CASSLASGSRDTQYF.

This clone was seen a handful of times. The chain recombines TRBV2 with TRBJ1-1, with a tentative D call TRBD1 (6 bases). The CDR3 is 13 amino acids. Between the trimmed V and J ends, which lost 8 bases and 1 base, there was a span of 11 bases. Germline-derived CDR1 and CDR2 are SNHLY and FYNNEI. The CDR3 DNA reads TGTGCCAGCCAGACAGGCCAGAACACTGAAGCTTTCTTT. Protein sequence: CASQTGQNTEAFF.

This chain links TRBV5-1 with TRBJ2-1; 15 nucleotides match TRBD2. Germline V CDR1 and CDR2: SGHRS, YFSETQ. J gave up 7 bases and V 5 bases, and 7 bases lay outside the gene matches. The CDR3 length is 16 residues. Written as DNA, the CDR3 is TGCGCCAGCAGTTCAGGACTAGCGGGAGGGTCTAATGAGCAGTTCTTC. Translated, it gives CASSSGLAGGSNEQFF.

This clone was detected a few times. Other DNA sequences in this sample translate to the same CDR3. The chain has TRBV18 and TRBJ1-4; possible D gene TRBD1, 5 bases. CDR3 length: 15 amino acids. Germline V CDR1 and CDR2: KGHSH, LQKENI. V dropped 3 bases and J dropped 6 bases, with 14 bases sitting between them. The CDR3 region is CASSPRRGGDEKLFF. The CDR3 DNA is TGTGCCAGCTCACCCCGACGGGGGGGAGATGAAAAACTGTTTTTT.

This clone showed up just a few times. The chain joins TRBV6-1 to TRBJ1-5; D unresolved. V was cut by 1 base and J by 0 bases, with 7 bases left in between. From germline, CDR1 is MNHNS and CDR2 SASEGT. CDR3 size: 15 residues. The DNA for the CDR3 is TGTGCCAGCAGTGAAGGGAGCTATAGCAATCAGCCCCAGCATTTT. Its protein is CASSEGSYSNQPQHF.

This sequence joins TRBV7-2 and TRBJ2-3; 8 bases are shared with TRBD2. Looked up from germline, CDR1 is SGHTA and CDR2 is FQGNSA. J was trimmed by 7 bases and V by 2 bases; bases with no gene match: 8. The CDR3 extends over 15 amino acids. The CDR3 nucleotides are TGTGCCAGCAGCTTACTAAGCGGGAGTAGAAATACGCAGTATTTT. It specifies CASSLLSGSRNTQYF. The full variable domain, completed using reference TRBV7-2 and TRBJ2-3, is GAGVSQSPSNKVTEKGKDVELRCDPISGHTALYWYRQSLGQGLEFLIYFQGNSAPDKSGLPSDRFSAERTGGSVSTLTIQRTQQEDSAVYLCASSLLSGSRNTQYFGPGTRLTVL.

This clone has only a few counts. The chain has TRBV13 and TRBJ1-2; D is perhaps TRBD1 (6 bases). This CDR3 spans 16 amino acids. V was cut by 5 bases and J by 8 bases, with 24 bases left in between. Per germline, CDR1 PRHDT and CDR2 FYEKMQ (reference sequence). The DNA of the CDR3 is TGTGCCAGCAGCCAACGTCAGGATAGAGGGGGTAACGGCTACACCTTC. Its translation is CASSQRQDRGGNGYTF.

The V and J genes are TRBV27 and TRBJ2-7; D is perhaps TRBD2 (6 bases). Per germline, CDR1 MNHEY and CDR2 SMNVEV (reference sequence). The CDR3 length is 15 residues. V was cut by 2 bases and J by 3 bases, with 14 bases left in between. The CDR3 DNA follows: TGTGCCAGCAGTTTAGGGGGGACTGCGATCTACGAGCAGTACTTC. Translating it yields CASSLGGTAIYEQYF.

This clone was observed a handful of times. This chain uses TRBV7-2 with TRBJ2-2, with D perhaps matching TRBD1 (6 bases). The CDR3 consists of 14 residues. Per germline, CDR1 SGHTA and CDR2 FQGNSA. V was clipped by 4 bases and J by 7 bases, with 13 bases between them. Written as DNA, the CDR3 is TGTGCCAGCAGCTACCTTACAGGGAGCGGGGAGCTGTTTTTT. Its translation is CASSYLTGSGELFF. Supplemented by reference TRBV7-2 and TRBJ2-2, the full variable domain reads GAGVSQSPSNKVTEKGKDVELRCDPISGHTALYWYRQSLGQGLEFLIYFQGNSAPDKSGLPSDRFSAERTGGSVSTLTIQRTQQEDSAVYLCASSYLTGSGELFFGEGSRLTVL.

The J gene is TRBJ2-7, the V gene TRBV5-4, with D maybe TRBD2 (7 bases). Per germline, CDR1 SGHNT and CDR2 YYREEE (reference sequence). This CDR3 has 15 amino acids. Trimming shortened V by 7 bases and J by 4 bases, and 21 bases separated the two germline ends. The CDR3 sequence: CASSGGGSQRYEQYF. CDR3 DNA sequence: TGTGCCAGCTCCGGCGGGGGCTCTCAACGGTACGAGCAGTACTTC. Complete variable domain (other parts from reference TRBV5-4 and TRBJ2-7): ETGVTQSPTHLIKTRGQQVTLRCSSQSGHNTVSWYQQALGQGPQFIFQYYREEENGRGNFPPRFSGLQFPNYSSELNVNALELDDSALYLCASSGGGSQRYEQYFGPGTRLTVT.

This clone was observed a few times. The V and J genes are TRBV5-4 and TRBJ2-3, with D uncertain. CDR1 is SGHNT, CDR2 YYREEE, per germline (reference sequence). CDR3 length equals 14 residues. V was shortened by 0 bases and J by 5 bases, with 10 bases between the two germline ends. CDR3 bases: TGTGCCAGCAGCTTGGACAGTCCCAAAGATACGCAGTATTTT. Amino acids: CASSLDSPKDTQYF.

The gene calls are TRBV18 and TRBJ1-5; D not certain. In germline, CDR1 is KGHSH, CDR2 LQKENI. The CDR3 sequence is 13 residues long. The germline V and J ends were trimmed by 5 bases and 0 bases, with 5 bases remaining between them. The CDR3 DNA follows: TGTGCCAGCTCAACATCTAGCAATCAGCCCCAGCATTTT. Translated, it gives CASSTSSNQPQHF.

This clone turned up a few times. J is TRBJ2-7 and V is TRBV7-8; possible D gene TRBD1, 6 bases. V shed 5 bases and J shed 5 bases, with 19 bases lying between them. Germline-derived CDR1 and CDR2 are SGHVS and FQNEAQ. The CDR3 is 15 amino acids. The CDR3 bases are TGTGCCAGCAGCGGCTGGGGGCAGGGGAACAACGAGCAGTACTTC. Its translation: CASSGWGQGNNEQYF.

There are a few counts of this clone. CDR3 amino acids: CASSDRVAGGVGELFF. CDR3 nucleotide sequence: TGTGCCAGCAGTGACCGGGTGGCAGGGGGTGTCGGGGAGCTGTTTTTT. J is TRBJ2-2 and V is TRBV28; 7 bases line up with TRBD1. The J segment lost 7 bases and the V segment lost 5 bases, leaving 13 bases of the junction unmatched. The CDR3 is made up of 16 amino acids. Germline V gene data show CDR1 as MDHEN and CDR2 as SYDVKM.

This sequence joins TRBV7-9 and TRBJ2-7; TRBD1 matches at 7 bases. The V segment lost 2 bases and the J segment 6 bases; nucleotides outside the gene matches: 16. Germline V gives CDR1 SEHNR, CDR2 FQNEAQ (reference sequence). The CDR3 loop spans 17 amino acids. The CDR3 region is CASSLFQGGEAPREQYF. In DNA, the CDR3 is TGTGCCAGCAGCTTATTTCAAGGGGGCGAGGCCCCCCGCGAGCAGTACTTC.

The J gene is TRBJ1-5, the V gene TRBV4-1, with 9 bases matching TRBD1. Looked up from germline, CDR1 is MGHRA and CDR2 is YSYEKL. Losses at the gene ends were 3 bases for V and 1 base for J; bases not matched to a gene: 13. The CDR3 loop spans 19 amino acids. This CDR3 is CASSQPPGQGFLSNQPQHF. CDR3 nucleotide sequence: TGCGCCAGCAGCCAGCCCCCGGGACAGGGTTTCCTAAGCAATCAGCCCCAGCATTTT.

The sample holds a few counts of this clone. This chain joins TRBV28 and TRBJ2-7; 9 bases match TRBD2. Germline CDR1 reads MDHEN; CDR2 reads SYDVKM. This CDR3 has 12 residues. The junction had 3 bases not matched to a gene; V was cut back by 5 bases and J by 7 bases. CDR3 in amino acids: CASSPLAGEQYF. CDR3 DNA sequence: TGTGCCAGCAGTCCGCTAGCGGGAGAGCAGTACTTC.

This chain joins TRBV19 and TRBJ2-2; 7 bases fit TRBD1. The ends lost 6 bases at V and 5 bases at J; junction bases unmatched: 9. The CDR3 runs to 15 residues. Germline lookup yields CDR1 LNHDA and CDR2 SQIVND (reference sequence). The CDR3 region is CASSPPGQRTGELFF. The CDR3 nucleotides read TGTGCCAGTAGCCCTCCGGGACAGAGAACCGGGGAGCTGTTTTTT.